What follows are 22 T cell receptor beta chains derived from one specimen sequenced in a study of T cells in Graves' hyperthyroidism and ophthalmopathy. TCR beta CDR3 regions were amplified from RNA. TCR CDR3 underwent first-round RT-PCR with the HTBI primer set. TCRdb itself ran the multiplex PCR reads through MiXCR, one entry per CDR3 protein. The table lists 550,000 to 850,000 distinct CDR3 sequences, 15% to 20% of them singletons. The sequencing sample was made of blood. The receptors were gathered from a woman between 45 and 65 years old with Graves' hyperthyroidism that later progressed to Graves' ophthalmopathy.

The genes are TRBV7-3 and TRBJ2-5, with D possibly being TRBD2 (6 bases). Germline CDR1 SGHTA, CDR2 FQGTGA. Trimming took off 1 base at V and 1 base at J, with 13 bases between the two ends. The CDR3 has 16 residues. The CDR3 DNA reads TGTGCCAGCAGCTTAATCGGGGGTGTGGGCCAAGAGACCCAGTACTTC. This gives the protein CASSLIGGVGQETQYF.

The chain links TRBV6-1 to TRBJ2-3, with 8 nucleotides matching TRBD2. The CDR3 runs to 18 residues. Losses at the gene ends were 5 bases for V and 2 bases for J; bases not matched to a gene: 15. CDR1 and CDR2 from the germline V gene are MNHNS and SASEGT. CDR3 loop: CASSRSGGAKIPTDTQYF. DNA of the CDR3: TGTGCCAGCAGTCGGTCGGGGGGGGCGAAGATCCCCACAGATACGCAGTATTTT.

A few counts support this clonotype. The CDR3 DNA is TGTGCCAGCAGTCCCGGGCCTCCAACTAATGAAAAACTGTTTTTT. This codes for CASSPGPPTNEKLFF. The chain links TRBV5-6 to TRBJ1-4; D ambiguous. CDR1 and CDR2 (germline): SGHDT, YYEEEE. V lost 5 bases and J lost 0, with 11 bases in between. The CDR3 is made up of 15 amino acids.

This clonotype appeared many times. This chain uses TRBV3-1 with TRBJ2-5, with 10 bases that match TRBD1. The CDR3 length is 14 residues. V shed 6 bases and J 6 bases; nucleotides not matched to a gene: 7. CDR1 and CDR2 (germline): LGHDT, YNNKEL (reference sequence). This CDR3 reads CASRETGGWQTQYF. CDR3 DNA sequence: TGTGCCAGCAGAGAGACAGGGGGCTGGCAGACCCAGTACTTC.

This clonotype was found a few times. The chain carries TRBV20-1 and TRBJ2-5, with a possible D match to TRBD2 (5 bases). CDR1 is DFQATT and CDR2 is SNEGSKA in the germline V gene (reference sequence). The CDR3 has 13 residues. V was clipped by 0 bases and J by 5 bases, with 10 bases between them. In DNA, the CDR3 is TGCAGTGCTAGAGAGCCGGGGTGGGAGACCCAGTACTTC. It yields the protein CSAREPGWETQYF.

Remarks on this clonotype: One junction end does not reproduce the germline sequence, and a read error may be involved. This chain uses TRBV27 with TRBJ1-1; 7 nucleotides align to TRBD1. CDR1 is MNHEY and CDR2 is SMNVEV in the germline V gene (reference sequence). CDR3 length equals 14 residues. In DNA form, the CDR3 reads TGTGCCAGCGGTTTGGGGACAGAATTTAATGAAGCTTTCTTT. Its translation: CASGLGTEFNEAFF.

A single count supports this clonotype. The V and J genes are TRBV9 and TRBJ1-2, with 10 nucleotides matching TRBD1. This CDR3 comprises 14 residues. CDR1 is SGDLS, CDR2 YYNGEE, per germline. Germline trimming cut 7 bases from V and 3 bases from J; bases unmatched to any gene: 6. The CDR3 DNA reads TGTGCCAGCTCCGGGACAGGGGACCACTATGGCTACACCTTC. It is translated as CASSGTGDHYGYTF.

This clonotype was counted ten times or more. This sequence joins TRBV2 and TRBJ2-7, with 8 bases matching TRBD2. The CDR3 has 14 amino acids. V lost 8 bases to trimming and J lost 5 bases; unmatched junction nucleotides: 11. CDR1 and CDR2 from the germline V gene are SNHLY and FYNNEI. The CDR3 DNA is TGTGCCAGCCAGCGGGAGCGGGCCGGGCACGAGCAGTACTTC. It specifies CASQRERAGHEQYF.

This clonotype has ten or more counts. This chain connects TRBV6-5 to TRBJ1-1; tentative D call: TRBD1 (5 bases). The CDR3 extends over 15 amino acids. The V end lost 0 bases, the J end lost 2 bases, and 10 bases lay between the germline ends. Germline loops: CDR1 MNHEY, CDR2 SVGAGI. CDR3 protein: CASSYSRGKNTEAFF. The CDR3, as DNA: TGTGCCAGCAGTTACTCGAGGGGCAAAAACACTGAAGCTTTCTTT.

This clonotype was detected only a few times. This sequence joins TRBV4-2 and TRBJ1-1; D not certain. Germline values: CDR1 LGHNA, CDR2 YNFKEQ. V lost 1 base and J 1 base, leaving 7 bases between the germline ends. The CDR3 runs to 14 residues. The CDR3 DNA reads as TGTGCCAGCAGCCAAGTTATCCAGAACACTGAAGCTTTCTTT. Protein sequence: CASSQVIQNTEAFF.

The rearrangement uses TRBV18 and TRBJ1-6; 8 nucleotides align to TRBD1. The V gene's germline CDR1 is KGHSH and CDR2 LQKENI. With V trimmed by 1 base and J by 8 bases, 4 bases remained unmatched. This CDR3 is built from 15 residues. The CDR3 DNA reads TGTGCCAGCTCACCACGATCAGGGGGCTATTCACCCCTCCACTTT. It encodes CASSPRSGGYSPLHF.

At least ten counts were recorded for this clonotype. The chain uses TRBV30 and TRBJ1-1; unclear D gene. Germline values: CDR1 GTSNPN, CDR2 SVGIG (reference sequence). The CDR3 totals 12 residues. V lost 4 bases and J lost 4, with 10 bases in between. The DNA for the CDR3 is TGTGCCTGGATTCAGTATACCACTGAAGCTTTCTTT. It translates to CAWIQYTTEAFF.

This clonotype was recorded many times. This rearrangement joins TRBV9 to TRBJ1-1; D is unclear. The germline V gene has CDR1 SGDLS and CDR2 YYNGEE. V was pared by 4 bases and J by 0 bases, with 13 bases between. This CDR3 has 15 amino acids. The CDR3 here is CASSPEGRMNTEAFF. In DNA, the CDR3 is TGTGCCAGCAGCCCGGAGGGCCGAATGAACACTGAAGCTTTCTTT. Full variable domain (outside the CDR3, taken from reference TRBV9 and TRBJ1-1): DSGVTQTPKHLITATGQRVTLRCSPRSGDLSVYWYQQSLDQGLQFLIQYYNGEERAKGNILERFSAQQFPDLHSELNLSSLELGDSALYFCASSPEGRMNTEAFFGQGTRLTVV.

This clonotype occurred many times. The chain is built from TRBV11-2 and TRBJ2-7; TRBD1 agrees at 11 bases. This CDR3 region has 14 residues. Per the germline V gene, CDR1 is SGHAT and CDR2 is FQNNGV. V dropped 3 bases and J dropped 7; count of bases not matched to a gene: 5. The CDR3 region is CASSLPGQGGEQYF. The CDR3 DNA reads TGTGCCAGCAGCTTGCCGGGACAGGGGGGAGAGCAGTACTTC. The complete variable domain, with remaining parts taken from reference TRBV11-2 and TRBJ2-7, reads EAGVAQSPRYKIIEKRQSVAFWCNPISGHATLYWYQQILGQGPKLLIQFQNNGVVDDSQLPKDRFSAERLKGVDSTLKIQPAKLEDSAVYLCASSLPGQGGEQYFGPGTRLTVT.

This clonotype came up a few times. The rearrangement uses TRBV5-1 and TRBJ2-5; 10 bases align to TRBD1. This CDR3 comprises 15 residues. Trimming removed 4 bases from V and 5 bases from J; junction bases left unmatched: 8. The germline V gene has CDR1 SGHRS and CDR2 YFSETQ. CDR3 nucleotide sequence: TGCGCCAGCAGCGCCGGGACAGGGGATTGGGAGACCCAGTACTTC. This gives the protein CASSAGTGDWETQYF.

This clonotype was detected many times. The CDR3 loop reads CATSREWSSGNTIYF. CDR3 sequence (DNA): TGTGCCACCAGCAGGGAATGGAGCTCTGGAAACACCATATATTTT. The chain employs TRBV15 and TRBJ1-3; the D is unclear. The CDR3 consists of 15 residues. V was clipped by 3 bases and J by 0 bases, with 9 bases between them. Germline V gives CDR1 LNHNV, CDR2 YYDKDF (reference sequence).

Regarding this clonotype: The junction departs from germline at one end; a sequencing error may be responsible. The chain uses TRBV12-3 or TRBV12-4 and TRBJ2-1, with 11 bases aligning to TRBD1. This CDR3 comprises 16 residues. CDR3 nucleotides: TGTGCCAGCAGCTTGGATAGGACAGGGGGCGTCCATGAGCAGGTCTTC. This translates into CASSLDRTGGVHEQVF.

This clonotype was counted a few times. This chain links TRBV5-1 with TRBJ2-3; perhaps TRBD2 as D (6 bases). Trimming pared 1 base from V and 4 bases from J, leaving 10 bases between. CDR3 length: 14 amino acids. Germline assignment: CDR1 SGHRS and CDR2 YFSETQ. CDR3 loop: CASSLSPGADTQYF. The CDR3 DNA is TGCGCCAGCAGCTTGTCCCCGGGAGCAGATACGCAGTATTTT.

This clonotype was observed a handful of times. The chain employs TRBV5-6 and TRBJ2-3; TRBD2 aligns across 11 bases. Germline V lookup: CDR1 SGHDT, CDR2 YYEEEE. The CDR3 sequence is 17 residues long. With 0 bases clipped from V and 1 base from J, the junction kept 4 bases outside the gene matches. The CDR3 spells CASSLDSGGVRTDTQYF. CDR3 DNA: TGTGCCAGCAGCTTGGATAGCGGGGGGGTTCGCACAGATACGCAGTATTTT. Complete variable domain (other parts from reference TRBV5-6 and TRBJ2-3): DAGVTQSPTHLIKTRGQQVTLRCSPKSGHDTVSWYQQALGQGPQFIFQYYEEEERQRGNFPDRFSGHQFPNYSSELNVNALLLGDSALYLCASSLDSGGVRTDTQYFGPGTRLTVL.

This clonotype was found many times. The chain recombines TRBV5-1 with TRBJ2-3; unclear D gene. The CDR3 length is 14 residues. V was trimmed by 2 bases and J by 1 base, leaving 8 bases between them. Germline V lookup: CDR1 SGHRS, CDR2 YFSETQ. This CDR3 reads CASSLWRGTDTQYF. Written as DNA, the CDR3 is TGCGCCAGCAGCTTATGGCGCGGCACAGATACGCAGTATTTT.

The V gene is TRBV25-1, the J gene TRBJ2-1; 7 bases are a match to TRBD1. This CDR3 comprises 17 residues. The V and J ends lost 2 bases and 2 bases, in that order; junction bases with no gene match: 9. The germline V gene encodes CDR1 MGHDK and CDR2 SYGVNS. CDR3 nucleotide sequence: TGTGCCAGCAGTGAAATCCTCGGCAGGGGGACCTACAATGAGCAGTTCTTC. It specifies CASSEILGRGTYNEQFF.

This clonotype was seen ten or more times. J is TRBJ2-3 and V is TRBV12-3 or TRBV12-4; D may be TRBD2 (6 bases). The ends were cut back, 6 bases at V and 1 base at J, with 14 bases in the middle. The CDR3 contains 15 residues. The DNA for the CDR3 is TGTGCCAGCAGCCGTAGCGGATTCGGCACAGATACGCAGTATTTT. Its translation: CASSRSGFGTDTQYF.